This T cell receptor (beta chain) was captured by sequencing in a study of OX40 agonist ivuxolimab in advanced cancers. Study overall: An anti-OX40 (CD134) antibody with agonistic activity, ivuxolimab, was administered to patients. A diagnosis of hepatocellular carcinoma, melanoma, renal cell or head and neck cancer was present in dose-escalation patients.

Measured with immunoSEQ multiplex PCR; TCRdb has only the in-frame clones, and not every one. The table records 92,000 or so clones, more than 80% of them present only once. Germline trimming cut 5 bases from V and 2 bases from J; bases unmatched to any gene: 1. The CDR3 consists of 14 residues. Germline-derived CDR1 and CDR2 are SGHNT and YYREEE (reference sequence). This clone was seen a single time. Its antigen is still unknown. Overall study findings and caveats: Averaged across samples, CD8+ T cells carried more expanded clones than CD4+ did. Determination of antigen specificity was not performed for the expanded peripheral T cells.

V gene TRBV5-4 combines with J gene TRBJ2-6; 7 bases are shared with TRBD1. The source is an adult with an advanced solid tumor such as melanoma, head and neck, liver or kidney cancer. Source: CD4+ or CD8+ T cells sorted from blood, taken in a trial of the OX40 agonist ivuxolimab. CDR3 in DNA: TGTGCCAGCAGAGGGGGCACTGGGGCCAACGTCCTGACTTTC. Translated: CASRGGTGANVLTF. The full variable domain, with the rest looked up from reference TRBV5-4 and TRBJ2-6, is ETGVTQSPTHLIKTRGQQVTLRCSSQSGHNTVSWYQQALGQGPQFIFQYYREEENGRGNFPPRFSGLQFPNYSSELNVNALELDDSALYLCASRGGTGANVLTFGAGSRLTVL.